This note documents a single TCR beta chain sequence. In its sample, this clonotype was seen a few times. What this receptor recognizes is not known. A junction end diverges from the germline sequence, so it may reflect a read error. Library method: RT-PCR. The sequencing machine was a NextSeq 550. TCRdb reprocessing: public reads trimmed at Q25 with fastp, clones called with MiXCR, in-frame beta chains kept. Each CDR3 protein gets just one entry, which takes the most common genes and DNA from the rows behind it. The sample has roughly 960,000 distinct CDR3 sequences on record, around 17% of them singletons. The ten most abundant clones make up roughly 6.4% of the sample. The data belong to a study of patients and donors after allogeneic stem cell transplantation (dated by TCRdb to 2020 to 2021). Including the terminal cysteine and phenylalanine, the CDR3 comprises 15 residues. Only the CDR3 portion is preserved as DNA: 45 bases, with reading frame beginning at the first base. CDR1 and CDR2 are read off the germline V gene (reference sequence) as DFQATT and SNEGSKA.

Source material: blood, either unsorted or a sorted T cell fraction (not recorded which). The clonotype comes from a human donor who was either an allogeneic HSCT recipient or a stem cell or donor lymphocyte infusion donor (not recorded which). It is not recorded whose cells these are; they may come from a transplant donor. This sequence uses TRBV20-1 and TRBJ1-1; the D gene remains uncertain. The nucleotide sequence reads TGCAGGGCTAGTGCGGGCAGAGCACCAAACACTGAAGCTTTCTTT. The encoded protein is CRASAGRAPNTEAFF.